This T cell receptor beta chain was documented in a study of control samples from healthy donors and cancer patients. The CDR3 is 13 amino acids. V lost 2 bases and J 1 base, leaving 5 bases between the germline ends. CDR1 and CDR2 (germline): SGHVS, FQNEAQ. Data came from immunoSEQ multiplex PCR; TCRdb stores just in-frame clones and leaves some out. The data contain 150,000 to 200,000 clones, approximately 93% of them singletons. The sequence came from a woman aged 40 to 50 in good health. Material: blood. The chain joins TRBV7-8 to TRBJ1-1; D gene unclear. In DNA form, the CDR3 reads TGTGCCAGCAGCTTAAGCCAGAACACTGAAGCTTTCTTT. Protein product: CASSLSQNTEAFF.